The 6 T cell receptor beta chains in this list originate from one sample, sequenced in a study of blood T cells in healthy people across ages. The use of a sample-barcoded 5' primer and a J-beta primer mix characterized a second PCR of roughly 7 to 12 cycles. One entry per CDR3 protein results from TCRdb running MiXCR on the 5' RACE reads. The sample gives over a million distinct CDR3 sequences, under 55% of which show up once; over 15% is in the top ten. The sample comprised blood. These TCRs come from a woman aged 55 to 70 in good health.

Only a few counts were recorded for this clonotype. This chain joins TRBV6-1 and TRBJ2-4, with D hard to call. V lost 8 bases, J lost 13 bases, and 24 bases lay in between. The germline V gene has CDR1 MNHNS and CDR2 SASEGT. The CDR3 consists of 14 residues. CDR3 residues: CASDKTSTRREQYF. The CDR3 DNA follows: TGTGCCAGCGACAAGACGAGTACGCGCAGAGAGCAGTACTTC.

The V gene is TRBV10-3, the J gene TRBJ2-2; maybe TRBD2 (6 bases). Germline V gene lookup returns CDR1 ENHRY and CDR2 SYGVKD. The V end lost 2 bases, the J end lost 2 bases, and 12 bases lay between the germline ends. This CDR3 is 16 amino acids long. The CDR3 protein is CAISEAPGANTGELFF. The CDR3, as DNA: TGTGCCATCAGTGAGGCGCCGGGAGCCAACACCGGGGAGCTGTTTTTT.

The chain is built from TRBV9 and TRBJ2-1; perhaps TRBD2 as D (7 bases). Trimming took off 2 bases at V and 6 bases at J, with 18 bases between the two ends. The CDR3 loop spans 16 amino acids. Germline-derived CDR1 and CDR2 are SGDLS and YYNGEE. The CDR3 protein is CASSVRTDLAVNEQFF. In nucleotides, the CDR3 is TGTGCCAGCAGCGTTCGGACAGATCTAGCGGTCAATGAGCAGTTCTTC.

In this sample, this clonotype turned up a few times. One end of the junction is discordant with germline, which a read error may explain. The chain is built from TRBV4-1 and TRBJ1-2, with 8 bases lining up with TRBD1. Looked up from germline, CDR1 is MGHRA and CDR2 is YSYEKL. This CDR3 has 17 residues. CDR3 residues: CASRQGTADRDALGYTF. DNA of the CDR3: TGCGCCAGCAGACAAGGGACCGCGGACAGGGATGCGCTTGGCTACACCTTC.

As concerns this clonotype: The junction shows a germline mismatch at one end, possibly a read error. The rearrangement uses TRBV28 and TRBJ1-2; D might be TRBD1 (6 bases). Germline CDR1 and CDR2: MDHEN and SYDVKM. CDR3 length: 13 residues. The CDR3 loop reads CAGSSTGTYGYTF. In nucleotides, the CDR3 is TGTGCCGGCAGTTCTACAGGGACATATGGCTACACCTTC.

This chain links TRBV29-1 with TRBJ2-7; 7 positions agree with TRBD1. The junction had 10 bases not matched to a gene; V was cut back by 7 bases and J by 1 base. The CDR3 runs 14 residues. Germline V lookup: CDR1 SQVTM, CDR2 ANQGSEA. In nucleotides, the CDR3 is TGCAGCGCTCAACCGACAGGGCCTTCCTACGAGCAGTACTTC. This gives the protein CSAQPTGPSYEQYF.